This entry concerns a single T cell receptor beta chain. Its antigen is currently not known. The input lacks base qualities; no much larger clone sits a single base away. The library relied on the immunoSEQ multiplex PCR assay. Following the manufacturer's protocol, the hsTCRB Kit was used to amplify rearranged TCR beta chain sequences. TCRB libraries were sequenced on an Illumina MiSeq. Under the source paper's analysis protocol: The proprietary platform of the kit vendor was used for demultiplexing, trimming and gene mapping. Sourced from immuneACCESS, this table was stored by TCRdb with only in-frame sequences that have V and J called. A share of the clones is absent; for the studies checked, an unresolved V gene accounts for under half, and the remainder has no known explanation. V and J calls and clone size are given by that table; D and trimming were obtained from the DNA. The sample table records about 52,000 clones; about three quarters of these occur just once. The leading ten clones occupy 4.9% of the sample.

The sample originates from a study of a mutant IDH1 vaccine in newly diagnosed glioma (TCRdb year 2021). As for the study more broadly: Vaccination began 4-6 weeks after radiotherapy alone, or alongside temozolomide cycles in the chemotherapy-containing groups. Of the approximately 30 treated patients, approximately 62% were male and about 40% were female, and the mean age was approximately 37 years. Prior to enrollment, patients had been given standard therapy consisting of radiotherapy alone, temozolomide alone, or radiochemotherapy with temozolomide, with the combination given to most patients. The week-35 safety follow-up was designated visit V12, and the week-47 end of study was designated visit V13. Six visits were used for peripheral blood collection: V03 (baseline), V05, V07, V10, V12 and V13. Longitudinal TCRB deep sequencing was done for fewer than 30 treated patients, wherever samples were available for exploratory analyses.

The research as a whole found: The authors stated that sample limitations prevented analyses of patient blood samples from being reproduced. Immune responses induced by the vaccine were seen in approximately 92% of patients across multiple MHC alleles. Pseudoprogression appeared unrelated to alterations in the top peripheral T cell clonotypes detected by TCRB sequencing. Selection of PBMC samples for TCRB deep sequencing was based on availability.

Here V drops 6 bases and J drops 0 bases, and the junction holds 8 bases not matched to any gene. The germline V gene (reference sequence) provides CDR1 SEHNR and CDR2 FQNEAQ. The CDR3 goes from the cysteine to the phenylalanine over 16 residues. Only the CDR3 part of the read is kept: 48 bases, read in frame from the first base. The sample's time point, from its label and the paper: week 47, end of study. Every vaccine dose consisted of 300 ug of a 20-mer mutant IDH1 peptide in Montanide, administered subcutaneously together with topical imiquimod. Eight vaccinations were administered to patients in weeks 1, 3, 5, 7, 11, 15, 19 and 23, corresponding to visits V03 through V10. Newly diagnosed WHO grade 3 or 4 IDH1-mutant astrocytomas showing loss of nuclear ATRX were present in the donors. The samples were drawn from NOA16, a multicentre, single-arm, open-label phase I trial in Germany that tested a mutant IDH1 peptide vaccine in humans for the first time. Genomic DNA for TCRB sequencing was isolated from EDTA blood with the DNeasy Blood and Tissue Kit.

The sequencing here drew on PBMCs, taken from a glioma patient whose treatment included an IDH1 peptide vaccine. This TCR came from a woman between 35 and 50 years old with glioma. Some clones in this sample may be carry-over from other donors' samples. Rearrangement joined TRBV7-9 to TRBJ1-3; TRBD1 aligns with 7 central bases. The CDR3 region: CASRLPGGPSGNTIYF. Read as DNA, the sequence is TGTGCCAGCAGGCTGCCAGGGGGTCCCTCTGGAAACACCATATATTTT.